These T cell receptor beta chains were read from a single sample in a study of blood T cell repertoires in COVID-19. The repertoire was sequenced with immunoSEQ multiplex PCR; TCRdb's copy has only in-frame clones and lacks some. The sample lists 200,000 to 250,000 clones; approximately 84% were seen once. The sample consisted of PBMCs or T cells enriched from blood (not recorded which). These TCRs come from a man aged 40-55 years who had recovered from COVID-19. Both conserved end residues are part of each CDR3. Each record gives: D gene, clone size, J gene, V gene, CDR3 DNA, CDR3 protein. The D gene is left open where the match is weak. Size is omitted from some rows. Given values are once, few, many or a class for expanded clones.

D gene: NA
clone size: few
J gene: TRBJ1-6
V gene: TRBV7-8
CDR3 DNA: TGTGCCAGCAGCTTAGTCCTGGGGACAAGTTCACCCCTCCACTTT
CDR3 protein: CASSLVLGTSSPLHF

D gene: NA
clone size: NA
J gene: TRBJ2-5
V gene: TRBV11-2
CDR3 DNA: TGTGCCAGCAGCTCAACGGGTGCGGGGCCGGAGGAGACCCAGTACTTC
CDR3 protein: CASSSTGAGPEETQYF

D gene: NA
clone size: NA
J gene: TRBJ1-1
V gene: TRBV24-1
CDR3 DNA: TGTGCCACCATCCGGTTGTGGGGCAGGGGGAACACTGAAGCTTTCTTT
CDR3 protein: CATIRLWGRGNTEAFF

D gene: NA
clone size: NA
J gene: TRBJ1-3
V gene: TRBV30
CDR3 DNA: TGTGCCTGGGGCAGGTTGGGGCCTGGAGATTTT
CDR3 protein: CAWGRLGPGDF

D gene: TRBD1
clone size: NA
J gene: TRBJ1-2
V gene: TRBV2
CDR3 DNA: TGTGCCAGCAGTGAAGGGGGACAGGGACAACTCTATGGCTACACCTTC
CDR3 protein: CASSEGGQGQLYGYTF

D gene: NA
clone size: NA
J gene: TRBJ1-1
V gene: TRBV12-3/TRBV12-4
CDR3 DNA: TGTGCCAGCAGTTTGCGGCGGACTGAAGCTTTCTTT
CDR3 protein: CASSLRRTEAFF

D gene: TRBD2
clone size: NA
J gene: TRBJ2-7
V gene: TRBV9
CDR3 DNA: TGTGCCAGCGGGACTAGCGGGACCGGTCCCCGCGAGCAGTACTTC
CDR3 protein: CASGTSGTGPREQYF

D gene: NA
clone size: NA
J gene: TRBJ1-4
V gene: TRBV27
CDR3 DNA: TGTGCCAGCAGCCCCAGTGGAGGAAATGAAAAACTGTTTTTT
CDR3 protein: CASSPSGGNEKLFF

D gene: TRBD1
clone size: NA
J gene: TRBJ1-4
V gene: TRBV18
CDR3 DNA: TGTGCCAGCTCAGGACCGGGACAGGGTAGGGAAAAACTGTTTTTT
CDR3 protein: CASSGPGQGREKLFF

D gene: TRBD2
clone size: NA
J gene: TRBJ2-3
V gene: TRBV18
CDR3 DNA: TGTGCCAGCTCACCAACGGGGGGGAGCACAGATACGCAGTATTTT
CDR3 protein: CASSPTGGSTDTQYF

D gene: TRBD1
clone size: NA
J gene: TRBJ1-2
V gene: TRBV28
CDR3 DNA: TGTGCCAGCACGGACAGGACTAACTATGGCTACACCTTC
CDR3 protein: CASTDRTNYGYTF

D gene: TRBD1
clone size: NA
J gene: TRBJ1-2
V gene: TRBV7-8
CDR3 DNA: TGTGCCAGCAGCGGACGGGACAGGGGGCGCGAGGATGGCTACACCTTC
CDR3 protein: CASSGRDRGREDGYTF

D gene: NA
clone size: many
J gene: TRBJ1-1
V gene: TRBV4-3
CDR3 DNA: TGCGCCAGCAGCCAAGACAGGGGCGCTGAAGCTTTCTTT
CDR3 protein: CASSQDRGAEAFF

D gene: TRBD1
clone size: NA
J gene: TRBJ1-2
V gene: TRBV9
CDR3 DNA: TGTGCCAGCAGCGAGATCGGGACAGCTAACTATGGCTACACCTTC
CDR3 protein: CASSEIGTANYGYTF

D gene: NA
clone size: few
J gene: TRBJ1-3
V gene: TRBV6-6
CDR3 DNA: TGTGCCAGCACCCTCGGACAGTCTGGAAACACCATATATTTT
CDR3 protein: CASTLGQSGNTIYF

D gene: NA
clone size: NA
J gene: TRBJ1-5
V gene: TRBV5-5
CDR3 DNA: TGTGCCAGCAGCTTGGTCTTACAGAAACTTTATCAGCCCCAGCATTTT
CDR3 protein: CASSLVLQKLYQPQHF

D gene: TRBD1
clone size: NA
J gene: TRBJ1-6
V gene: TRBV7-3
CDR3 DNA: TGTGCCAGCAGCAAACAAGGGACAGGGTTTAATTCACCCCTCCACTTT
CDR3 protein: CASSKQGTGFNSPLHF

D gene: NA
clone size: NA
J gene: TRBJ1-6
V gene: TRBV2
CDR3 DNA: TGTGCCAGCAGTGCCCGGGGGGGGAATTCACCCCTCCACTTT
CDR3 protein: CASSARGGNSPLHF

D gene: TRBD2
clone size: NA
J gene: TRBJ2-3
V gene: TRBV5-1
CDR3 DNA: TGCGCCAGCAGCTTGACTAGCGGGGGAACCTCGGGAACAGATACGCAGTATTTT
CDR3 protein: CASSLTSGGTSGTDTQYF

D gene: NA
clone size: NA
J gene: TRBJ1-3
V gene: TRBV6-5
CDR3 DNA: TGTGCCAGCAGGGGGGGTTCTGGAAACACCATATATTTT
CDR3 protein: CASRGGSGNTIYF

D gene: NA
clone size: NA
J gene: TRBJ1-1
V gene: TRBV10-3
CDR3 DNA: TGTGCCATCAATGCGGGGGCTGCTGAAGCTTTCTTT
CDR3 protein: CAINAGAAEAFF

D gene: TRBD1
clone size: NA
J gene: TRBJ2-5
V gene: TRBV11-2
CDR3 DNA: TGTGCCAGCAGCGTCCCGGGACAGGGCCGCCAAGAGACCCAGTACTTC
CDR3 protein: CASSVPGQGRQETQYF

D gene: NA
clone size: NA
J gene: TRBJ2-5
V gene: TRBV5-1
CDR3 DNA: TGCGCCAGCAGCCCACAGGGAGAGACCCAGTACTTC
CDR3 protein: CASSPQGETQYF

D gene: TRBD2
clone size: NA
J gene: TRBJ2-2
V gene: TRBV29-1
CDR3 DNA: TGCAGCACCAGCGGGAGGGTCAATGAGAACACCGGGGAGCTGTTTTTT
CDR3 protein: CSTSGRVNENTGELFF

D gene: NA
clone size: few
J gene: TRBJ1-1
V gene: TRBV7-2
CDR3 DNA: TGTGCCAGCAGCTTAGTAGGGGCAGAGAGCACTGAAGCTTTCTTT
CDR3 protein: CASSLVGAESTEAFF

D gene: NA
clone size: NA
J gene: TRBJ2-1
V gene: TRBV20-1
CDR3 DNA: TGCAGTGCCGGGATACCCAATGAGCAGTTCTTC
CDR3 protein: CSAGIPNEQFF

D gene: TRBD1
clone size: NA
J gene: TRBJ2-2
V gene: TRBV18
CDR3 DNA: TGTGCCAGCTCACAGACAGAGGGACAGTACACCGGGGAGCTGTTTTTT
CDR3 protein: CASSQTEGQYTGELFF

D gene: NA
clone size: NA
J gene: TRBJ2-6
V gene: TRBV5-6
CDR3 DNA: TGTGCCAGCAGCTCGGTGGGGGCTCCCTCTGGGGCCAACGTCCTGACTTTC
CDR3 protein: CASSSVGAPSGANVLTF